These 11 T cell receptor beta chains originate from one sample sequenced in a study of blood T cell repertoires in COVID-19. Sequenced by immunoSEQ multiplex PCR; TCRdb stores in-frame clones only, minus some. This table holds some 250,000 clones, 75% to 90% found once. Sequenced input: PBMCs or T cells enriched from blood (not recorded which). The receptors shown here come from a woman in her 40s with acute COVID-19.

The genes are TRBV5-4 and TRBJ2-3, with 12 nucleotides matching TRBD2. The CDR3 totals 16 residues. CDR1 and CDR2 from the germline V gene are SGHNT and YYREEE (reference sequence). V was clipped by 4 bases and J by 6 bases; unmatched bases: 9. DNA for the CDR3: TGTGCCAGCAGCCCCGCTAGCGGGAGGGCCCATGATACGCAGTATTTT. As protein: CASSPASGRAHDTQYF.

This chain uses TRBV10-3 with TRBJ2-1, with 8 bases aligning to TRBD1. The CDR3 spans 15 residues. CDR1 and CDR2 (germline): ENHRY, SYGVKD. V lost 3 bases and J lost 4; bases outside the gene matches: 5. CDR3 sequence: CAISDATGAYNEQFF. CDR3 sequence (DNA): TGTGCCATCAGTGATGCGACAGGGGCGTACAATGAGCAGTTCTTC.

The CDR3 coding sequence is TGTGCCAGCAGTCCGGGACAGCTATCCTACGAGCAGTACTTC. Encoded protein: CASSPGQLSYEQYF. V is TRBV2 and J is TRBJ2-7; 7 bases agree with TRBD1. The V and J ends lost 5 bases and 1 base, in that order; junction bases with no gene match: 5. The CDR3 has 14 amino acids. CDR1 and CDR2 from the germline V gene are SNHLY and FYNNEI.

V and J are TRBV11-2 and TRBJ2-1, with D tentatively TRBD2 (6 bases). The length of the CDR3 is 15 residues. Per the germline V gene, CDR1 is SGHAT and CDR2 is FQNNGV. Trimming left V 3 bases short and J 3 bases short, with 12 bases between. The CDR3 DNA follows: TGTGCCAGCAGCTTTGAGACCGGGAGCTACAATGAGCAGTTCTTC. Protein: CASSFETGSYNEQFF.

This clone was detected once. CDR3 sequence reads: CSASSGTTYNEQFF. In nucleotides, the CDR3 is TGCAGTGCTAGTTCCGGGACTACCTACAATGAGCAGTTCTTC. The rearrangement joins TRBV20-1 to TRBJ2-1; 7 bases are shared with TRBD2. Germline lookup yields CDR1 DFQATT and CDR2 SNEGSKA (reference sequence). V lost 3 bases and J lost 2; bases outside the gene matches: 4. The CDR3 is 14 residues long.

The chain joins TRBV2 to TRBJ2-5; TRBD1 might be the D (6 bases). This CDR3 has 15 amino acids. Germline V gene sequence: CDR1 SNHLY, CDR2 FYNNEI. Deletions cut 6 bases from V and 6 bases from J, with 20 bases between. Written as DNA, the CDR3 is TGTGCCAGCAGCGCCGTACAGGGTAGCTTACAGACCCAGTACTTC. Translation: CASSAVQGSLQTQYF.

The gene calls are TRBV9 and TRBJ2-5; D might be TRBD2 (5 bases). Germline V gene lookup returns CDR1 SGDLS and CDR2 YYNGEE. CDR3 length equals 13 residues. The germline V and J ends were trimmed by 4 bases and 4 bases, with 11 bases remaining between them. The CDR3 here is CASSRGLVETQYF. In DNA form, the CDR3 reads TGTGCCAGCAGCAGAGGGCTTGTAGAGACCCAGTACTTC.

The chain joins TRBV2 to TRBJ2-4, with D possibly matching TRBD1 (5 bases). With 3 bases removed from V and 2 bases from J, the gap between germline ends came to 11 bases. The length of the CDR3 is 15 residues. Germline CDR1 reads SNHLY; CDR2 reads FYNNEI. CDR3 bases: TGTGCCAGCAGTGAGGCAGGGATTCCCAAAAACATTCAGTACTTC. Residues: CASSEAGIPKNIQYF.

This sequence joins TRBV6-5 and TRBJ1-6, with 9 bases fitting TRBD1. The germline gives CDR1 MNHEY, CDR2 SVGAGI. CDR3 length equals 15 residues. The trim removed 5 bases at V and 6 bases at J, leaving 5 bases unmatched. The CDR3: CASSQRTGANSPLHF. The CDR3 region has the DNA TGTGCCAGCAGTCAACGGACAGGGGCTAATTCACCCCTCCACTTT.

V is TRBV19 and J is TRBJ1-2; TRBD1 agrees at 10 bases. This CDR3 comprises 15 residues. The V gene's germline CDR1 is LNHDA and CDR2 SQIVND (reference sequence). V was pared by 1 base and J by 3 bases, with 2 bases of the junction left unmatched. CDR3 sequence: CASSIGQGADYGYTF. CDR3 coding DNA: TGTGCCAGTAGTATAGGACAGGGGGCTGACTATGGCTACACCTTC.

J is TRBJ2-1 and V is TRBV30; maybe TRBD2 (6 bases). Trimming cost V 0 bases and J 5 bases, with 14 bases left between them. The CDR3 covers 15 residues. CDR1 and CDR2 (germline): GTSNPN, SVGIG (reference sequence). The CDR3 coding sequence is TGTGCCTGGAGTGTAGCCCAGGGAGGCGACAATGAGCAGTTCTTC. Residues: CAWSVAQGGDNEQFF.